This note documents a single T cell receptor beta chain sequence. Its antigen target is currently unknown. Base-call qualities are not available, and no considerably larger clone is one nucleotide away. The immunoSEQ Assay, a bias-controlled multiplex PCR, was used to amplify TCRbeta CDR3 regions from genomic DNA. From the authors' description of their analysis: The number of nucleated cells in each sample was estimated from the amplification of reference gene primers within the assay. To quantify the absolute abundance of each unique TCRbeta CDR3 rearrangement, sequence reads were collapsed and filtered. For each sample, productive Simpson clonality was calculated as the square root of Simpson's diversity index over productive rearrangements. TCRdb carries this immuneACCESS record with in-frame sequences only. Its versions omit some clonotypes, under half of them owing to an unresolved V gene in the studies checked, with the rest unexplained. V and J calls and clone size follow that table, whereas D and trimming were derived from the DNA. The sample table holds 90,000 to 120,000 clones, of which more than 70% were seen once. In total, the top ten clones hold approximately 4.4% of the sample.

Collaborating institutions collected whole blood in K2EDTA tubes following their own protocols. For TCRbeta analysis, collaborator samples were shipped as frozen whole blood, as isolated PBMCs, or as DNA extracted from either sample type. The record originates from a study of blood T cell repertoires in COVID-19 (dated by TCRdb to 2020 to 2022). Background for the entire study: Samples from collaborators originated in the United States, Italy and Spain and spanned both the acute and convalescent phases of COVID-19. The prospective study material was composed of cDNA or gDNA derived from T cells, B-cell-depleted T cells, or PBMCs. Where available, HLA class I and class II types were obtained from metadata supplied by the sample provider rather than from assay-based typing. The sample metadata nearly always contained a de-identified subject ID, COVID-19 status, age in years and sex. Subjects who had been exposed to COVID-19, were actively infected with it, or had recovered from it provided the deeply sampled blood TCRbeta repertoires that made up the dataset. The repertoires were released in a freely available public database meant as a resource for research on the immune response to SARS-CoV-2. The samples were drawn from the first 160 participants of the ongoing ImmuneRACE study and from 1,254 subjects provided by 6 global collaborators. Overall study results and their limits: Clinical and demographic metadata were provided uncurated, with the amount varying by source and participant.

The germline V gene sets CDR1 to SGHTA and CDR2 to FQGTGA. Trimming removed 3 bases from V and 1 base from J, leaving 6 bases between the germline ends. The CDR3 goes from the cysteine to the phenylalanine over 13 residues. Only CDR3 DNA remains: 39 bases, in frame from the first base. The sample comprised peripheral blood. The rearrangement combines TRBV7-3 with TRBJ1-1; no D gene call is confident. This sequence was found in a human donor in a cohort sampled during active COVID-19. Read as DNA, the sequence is TGTGCCAGCAGCTTCTACAGGAACACTGAAGCTTTCTTT. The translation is CASSFYRNTEAFF.